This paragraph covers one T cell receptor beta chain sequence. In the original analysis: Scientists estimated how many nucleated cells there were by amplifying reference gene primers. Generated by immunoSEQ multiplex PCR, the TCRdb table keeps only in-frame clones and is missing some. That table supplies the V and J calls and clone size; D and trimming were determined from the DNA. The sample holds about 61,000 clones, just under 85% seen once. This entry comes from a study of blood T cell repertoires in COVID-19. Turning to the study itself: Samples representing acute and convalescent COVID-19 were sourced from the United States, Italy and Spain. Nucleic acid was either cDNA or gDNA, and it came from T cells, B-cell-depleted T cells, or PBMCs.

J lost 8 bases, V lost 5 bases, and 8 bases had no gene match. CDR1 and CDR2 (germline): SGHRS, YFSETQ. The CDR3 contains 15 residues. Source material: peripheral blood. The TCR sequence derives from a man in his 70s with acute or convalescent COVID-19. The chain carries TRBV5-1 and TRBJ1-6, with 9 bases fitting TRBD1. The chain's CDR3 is CASRAGTGTDSPLHF. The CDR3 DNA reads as TGCGCCAGCAGAGCCGGGACAGGGACGGATTCACCCCTCCACTTT.